A single T cell receptor beta chain is shown here with its context. Its antigen is not identified. Subjects aged 18 to 65 presented with newly diagnosed hyperthyroidism of less than 2 months' duration. Source material for PBMCs was over 8 ml fresh peripheral blood. Authors of the study amplified TCR beta CDR3 regions from RNA transcripts. With the HTBI primer set, the TCR CDR3 went through a first round of RT-PCR. Each CDR3 protein is one row after TCRdb ran MiXCR on the multiplex PCR reads. The sample yields 300,000 to 350,000 distinct CDR3 sequences, roughly 18% seen once. The source of the sample is a study of T cells in Graves' hyperthyroidism and ophthalmopathy. Findings of the study overall: The model made its ophthalmopathy prediction, and onset followed a median approximately six months later. Blood shared most expanded thyroid clonotypes above 0.001.

V was shortened by 4 bases and J by 6 bases, with 12 bases between the two germline ends. The CDR3 loop spans 13 amino acids. Germline lookup yields CDR1 LGHDT and CDR2 YNNKEL (reference sequence). This sequence originates from a woman in her forties or fifties with Graves' hyperthyroidism. The source material was blood. The V call is TRBV3-1, the J call TRBJ1-2; TRBD1 is a possible D gene (5 bases). This CDR3 is CASSRATVNGYTF. The CDR3 DNA reads TGTGCCAGCAGCCGGGCGACAGTTAATGGCTACACCTTC.